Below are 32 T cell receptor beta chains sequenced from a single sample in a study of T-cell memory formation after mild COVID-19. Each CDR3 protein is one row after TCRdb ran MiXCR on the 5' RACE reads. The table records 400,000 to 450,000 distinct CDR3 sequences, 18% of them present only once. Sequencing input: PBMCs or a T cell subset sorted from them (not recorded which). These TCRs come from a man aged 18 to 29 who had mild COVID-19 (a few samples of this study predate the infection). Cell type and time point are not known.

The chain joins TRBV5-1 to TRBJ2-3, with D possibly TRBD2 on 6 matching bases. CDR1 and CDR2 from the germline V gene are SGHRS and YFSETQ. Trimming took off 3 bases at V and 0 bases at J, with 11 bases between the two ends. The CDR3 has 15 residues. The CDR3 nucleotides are TGCGCCAGCAGCTACCGCGGGGTTAGCACAGATACGCAGTATTTT. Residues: CASSYRGVSTDTQYF.

CDR3 loop: CATGDLYNSPLHF. CDR3 coding DNA: TGTGCCACAGGGGACCTCTATAATTCACCCCTCCACTTT. This rearrangement joins TRBV7-9 to TRBJ1-6, with a weak D call TRBD1 (6 bases). The CDR3 has 13 residues. From germline, CDR1 is SEHNR and CDR2 FQNEAQ (reference sequence). V was pared by 10 bases and J by 3 bases, with 10 bases between.

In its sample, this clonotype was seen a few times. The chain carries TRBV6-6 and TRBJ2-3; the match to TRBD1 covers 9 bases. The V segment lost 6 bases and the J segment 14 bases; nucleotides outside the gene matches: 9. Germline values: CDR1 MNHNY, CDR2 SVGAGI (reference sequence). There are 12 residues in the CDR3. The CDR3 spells CASRSLGTGTYF. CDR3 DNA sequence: TGTGCCAGCAGGTCCCTGGGGACAGGGACGTATTTT.

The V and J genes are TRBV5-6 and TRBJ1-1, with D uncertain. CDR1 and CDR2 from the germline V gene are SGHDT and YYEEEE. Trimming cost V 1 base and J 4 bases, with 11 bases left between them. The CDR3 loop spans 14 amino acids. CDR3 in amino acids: CASSLPDWGTEAFF. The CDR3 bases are TGTGCCAGCAGCTTGCCAGACTGGGGCACTGAAGCTTTCTTT.

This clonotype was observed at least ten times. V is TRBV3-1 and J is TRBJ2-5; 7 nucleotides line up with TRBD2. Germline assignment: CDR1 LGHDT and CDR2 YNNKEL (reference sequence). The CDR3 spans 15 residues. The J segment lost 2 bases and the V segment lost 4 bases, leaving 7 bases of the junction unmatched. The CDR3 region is CASSRNLAVQETQYF. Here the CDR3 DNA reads TGTGCCAGCAGCCGAAACCTAGCGGTGCAAGAGACCCAGTACTTC.

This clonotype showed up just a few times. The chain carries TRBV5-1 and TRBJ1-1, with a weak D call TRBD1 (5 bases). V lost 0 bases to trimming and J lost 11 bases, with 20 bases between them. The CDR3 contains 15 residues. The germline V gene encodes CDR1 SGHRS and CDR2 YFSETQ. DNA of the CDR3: TGCGCCAGCAGCTTGGGCAGGGAACCGGGGTTATGGGCTTTCTTT. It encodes CASSLGREPGLWAFF.

CDR3 DNA sequence: TGTGCCACCGACAGGGGGCAAGCAGATACGCAGTATTTT. Amino acid sequence: CATDRGQADTQYF. This chain links TRBV5-6 with TRBJ2-3; TRBD1 matches 10 bases. The CDR3 sequence is 13 residues long. CDR1 is SGHDT, CDR2 YYEEEE, per germline. J was trimmed by 4 bases and V by 9 bases; bases with no gene match: 5.

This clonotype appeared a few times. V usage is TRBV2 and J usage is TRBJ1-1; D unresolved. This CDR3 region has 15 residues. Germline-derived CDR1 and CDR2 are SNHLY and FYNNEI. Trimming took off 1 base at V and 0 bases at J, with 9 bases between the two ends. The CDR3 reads CASSEDVGMNTEAFF. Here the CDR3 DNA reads TGTGCCAGCAGTGAAGATGTGGGCATGAACACTGAAGCTTTCTTT.

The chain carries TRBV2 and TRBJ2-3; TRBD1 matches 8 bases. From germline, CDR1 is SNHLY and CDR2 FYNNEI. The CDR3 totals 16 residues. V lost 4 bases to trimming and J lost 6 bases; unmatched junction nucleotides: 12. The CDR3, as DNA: TGTGCCAGCAGTGGCGGGACAGGCGCGATTGGGGATACGCAGTATTTT. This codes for CASSGGTGAIGDTQYF.

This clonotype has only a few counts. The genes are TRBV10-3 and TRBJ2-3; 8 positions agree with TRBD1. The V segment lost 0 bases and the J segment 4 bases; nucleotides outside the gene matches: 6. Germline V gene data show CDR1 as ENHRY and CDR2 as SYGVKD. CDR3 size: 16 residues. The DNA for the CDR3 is TGTGCCATCAGTGAGTCTAGGACAGGGCATGCAGATACGCAGTATTTT. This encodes CAISESRTGHADTQYF.

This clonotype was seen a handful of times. CDR3: CASSTPLGRANTYEQYF. The DNA of the CDR3 is TGTGCCAGCAGTACGCCACTGGGGAGGGCCAACACCTACGAGCAGTACTTC. The chain combines TRBV6-2 or TRBV6-3 with TRBJ2-7, with 7 bases that match TRBD2. In germline, CDR1 is MNHEY, CDR2 SVGEGT. The CDR3 has 17 residues. V dropped 5 bases and J dropped 2; count of bases not matched to a gene: 15.

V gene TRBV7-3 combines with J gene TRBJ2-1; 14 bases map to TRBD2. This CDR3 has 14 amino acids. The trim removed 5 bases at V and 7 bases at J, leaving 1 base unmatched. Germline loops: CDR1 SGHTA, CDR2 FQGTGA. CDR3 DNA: TGTGCCAGCAGCAGGACTAGCGGGGGGAATGAGCAGTTCTTC. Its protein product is CASSRTSGGNEQFF.

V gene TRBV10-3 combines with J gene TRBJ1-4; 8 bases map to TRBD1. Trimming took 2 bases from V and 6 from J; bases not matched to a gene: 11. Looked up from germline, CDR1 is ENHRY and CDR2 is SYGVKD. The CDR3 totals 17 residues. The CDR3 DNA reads TGTGCCATCAGTGAGCCGGTGATGACAGGGGAATATGAAAAACTGTTTTTT. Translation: CAISEPVMTGEYEKLFF.

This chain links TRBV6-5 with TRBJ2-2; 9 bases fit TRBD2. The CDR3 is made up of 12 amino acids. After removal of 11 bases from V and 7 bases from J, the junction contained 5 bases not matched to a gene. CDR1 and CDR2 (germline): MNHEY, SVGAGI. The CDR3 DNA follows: TGTGCCGGCGGGGGGGCCAACGGGGAGCTGTTTTTT. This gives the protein CAGGGANGELFF.

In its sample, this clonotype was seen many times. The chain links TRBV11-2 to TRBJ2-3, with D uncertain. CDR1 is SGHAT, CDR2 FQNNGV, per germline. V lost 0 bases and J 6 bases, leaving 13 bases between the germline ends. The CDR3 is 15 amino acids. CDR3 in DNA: TGTGCCAGCAGCTTAGACAGCATACAAGGGGATACGCAGTATTTT. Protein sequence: CASSLDSIQGDTQYF.

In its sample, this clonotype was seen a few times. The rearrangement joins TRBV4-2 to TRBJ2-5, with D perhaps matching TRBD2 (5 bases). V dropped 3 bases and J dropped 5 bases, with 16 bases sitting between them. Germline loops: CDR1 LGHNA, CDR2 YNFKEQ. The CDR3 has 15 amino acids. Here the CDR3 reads CASSHGGPLGETQYF. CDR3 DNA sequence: TGTGCCAGCAGCCATGGAGGACCCTTGGGGGAGACCCAGTACTTC.

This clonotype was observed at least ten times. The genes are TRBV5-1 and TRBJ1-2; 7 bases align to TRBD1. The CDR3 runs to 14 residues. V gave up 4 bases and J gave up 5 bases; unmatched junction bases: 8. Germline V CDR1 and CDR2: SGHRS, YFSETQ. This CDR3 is CASSPGQALYGYTF. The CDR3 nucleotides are TGCGCCAGCAGCCCAGGACAGGCCCTTTATGGCTACACCTTC.

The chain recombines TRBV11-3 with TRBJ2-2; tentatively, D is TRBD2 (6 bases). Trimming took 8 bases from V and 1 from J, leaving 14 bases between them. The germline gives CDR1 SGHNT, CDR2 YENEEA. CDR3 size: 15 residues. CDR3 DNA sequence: TGTGCCAGCCACCCAAACGGGGGGAACACCGGGGAGCTGTTTTTT. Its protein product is CASHPNGGNTGELFF.

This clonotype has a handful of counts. As DNA, the CDR3 is TGCAGTGCTAGAGATGTCGCAGATTCACCCCTCCACTTT. Translating it yields CSARDVADSPLHF. The chain uses TRBV20-1 and TRBJ1-6, with D hard to call. This CDR3 spans 13 amino acids. V lost 0 bases and J 8 bases, leaving 8 bases between the germline ends. CDR1 and CDR2 from the germline V gene are DFQATT and SNEGSKA (reference sequence).

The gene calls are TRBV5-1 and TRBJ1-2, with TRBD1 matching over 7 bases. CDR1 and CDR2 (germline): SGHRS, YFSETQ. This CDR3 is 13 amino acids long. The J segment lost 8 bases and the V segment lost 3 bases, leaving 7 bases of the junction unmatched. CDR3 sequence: CASSYGTVIGYTF. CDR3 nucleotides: TGCGCCAGCAGCTACGGGACAGTAATCGGCTACACCTTC.

The CDR3 loop is CASSQGGQGQNTEAFF. The CDR3 coding sequence is TGTGCCAGCAGCCAGGGGGGACAGGGGCAGAACACTGAAGCTTTCTTT. V gene TRBV4-2 combines with J gene TRBJ1-1; TRBD1 agrees at 10 bases. This CDR3 comprises 16 residues. Looked up from germline, CDR1 is LGHNA and CDR2 is YNFKEQ. Germline trimming cut 3 bases from V and 1 base from J; bases unmatched to any gene: 5.

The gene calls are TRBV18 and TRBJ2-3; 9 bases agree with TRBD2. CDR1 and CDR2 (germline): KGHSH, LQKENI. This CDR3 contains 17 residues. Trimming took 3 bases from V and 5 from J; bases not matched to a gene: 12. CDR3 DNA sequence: TGTGCCAGCTCACCGGTGGCTAGCGGGGCAACCGGAGATACGCAGTATTTT. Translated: CASSPVASGATGDTQYF. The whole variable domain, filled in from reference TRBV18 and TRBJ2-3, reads NAGVMQNPRHLVRRRGQEARLRCSPMKGHSHVYWYRQLPEEGLKFMVYLQKENIIDESGMPKERFSAEFPKEGPSILRIQQVVRGDSAAYFCASSPVASGATGDTQYFGPGTRLTVL.

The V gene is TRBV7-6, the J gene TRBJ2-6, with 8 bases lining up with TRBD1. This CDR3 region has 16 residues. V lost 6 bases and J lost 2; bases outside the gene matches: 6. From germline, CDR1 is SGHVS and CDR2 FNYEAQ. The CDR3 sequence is CASSSQGAPGANVLTF. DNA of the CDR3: TGTGCCAGCAGTTCCCAGGGGGCGCCTGGGGCCAACGTCCTGACTTTC. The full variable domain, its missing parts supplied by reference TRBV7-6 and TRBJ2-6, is GAGVSQSPRYKVTKRGQDVALRCDPISGHVSLYWYRQALGQGPEFLTYFNYEAQQDKSGLPNDRFSAERPEGSISTLTIQRTEQRDSAMYRCASSSQGAPGANVLTFGAGSRLTVL.

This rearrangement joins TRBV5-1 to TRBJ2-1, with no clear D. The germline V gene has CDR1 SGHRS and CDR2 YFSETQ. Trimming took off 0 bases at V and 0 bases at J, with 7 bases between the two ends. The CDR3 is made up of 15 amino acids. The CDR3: CASSLEVSSYNEQFF. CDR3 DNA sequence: TGCGCCAGCAGCTTGGAGGTCAGCTCCTACAATGAGCAGTTCTTC.

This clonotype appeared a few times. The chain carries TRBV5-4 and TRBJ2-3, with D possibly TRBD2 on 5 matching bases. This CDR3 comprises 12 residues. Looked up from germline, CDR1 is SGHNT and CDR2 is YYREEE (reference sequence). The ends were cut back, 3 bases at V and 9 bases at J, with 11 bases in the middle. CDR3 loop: CASSYEGETQYF. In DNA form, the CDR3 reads TGTGCCAGCAGCTACGAGGGTGAAACGCAGTATTTT.

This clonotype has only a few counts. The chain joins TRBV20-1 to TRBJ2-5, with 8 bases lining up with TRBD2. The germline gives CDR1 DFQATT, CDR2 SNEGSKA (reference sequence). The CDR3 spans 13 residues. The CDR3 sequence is CSPARGGRETQYF. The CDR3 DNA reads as TGCAGCCCCGCCCGCGGGGGGAGGGAGACCCAGTACTTC.

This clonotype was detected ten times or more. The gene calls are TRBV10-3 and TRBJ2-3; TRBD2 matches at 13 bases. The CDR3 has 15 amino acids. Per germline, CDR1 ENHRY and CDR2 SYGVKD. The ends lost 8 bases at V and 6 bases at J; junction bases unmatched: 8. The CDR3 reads CAIGGTSGDEDTQYF. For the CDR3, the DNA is TGTGCCATCGGGGGGACTAGCGGGGACGAGGATACGCAGTATTTT.

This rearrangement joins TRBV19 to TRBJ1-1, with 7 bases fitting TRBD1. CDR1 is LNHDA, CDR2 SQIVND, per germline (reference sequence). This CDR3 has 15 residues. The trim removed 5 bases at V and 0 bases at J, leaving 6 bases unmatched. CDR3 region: CASSSQGQLNTEAFF. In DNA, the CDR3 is TGTGCCAGTAGTTCACAGGGACAGTTGAACACTGAAGCTTTCTTT.

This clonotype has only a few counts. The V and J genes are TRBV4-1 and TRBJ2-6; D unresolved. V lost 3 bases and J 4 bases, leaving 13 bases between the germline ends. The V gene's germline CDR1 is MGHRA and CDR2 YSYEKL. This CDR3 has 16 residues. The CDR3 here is CASSQAPGSGANVLTF. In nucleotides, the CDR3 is TGCGCCAGCAGCCAGGCTCCAGGCTCCGGGGCCAACGTCCTGACTTTC.

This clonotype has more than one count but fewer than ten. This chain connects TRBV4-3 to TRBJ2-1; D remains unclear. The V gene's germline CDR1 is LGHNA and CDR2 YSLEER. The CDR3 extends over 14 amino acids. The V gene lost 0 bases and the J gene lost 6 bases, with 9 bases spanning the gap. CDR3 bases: TGCGCCAGCAGCCAAGAGGGCCCAGTCAATGAGCAGTTCTTC. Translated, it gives CASSQEGPVNEQFF.

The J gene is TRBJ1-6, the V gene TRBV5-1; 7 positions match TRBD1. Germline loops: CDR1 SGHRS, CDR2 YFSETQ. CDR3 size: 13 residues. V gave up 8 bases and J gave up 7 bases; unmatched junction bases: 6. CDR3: CASHRGSNSPLHF. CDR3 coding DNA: TGCGCCAGTCACAGGGGTTCCAATTCACCCCTCCACTTT.

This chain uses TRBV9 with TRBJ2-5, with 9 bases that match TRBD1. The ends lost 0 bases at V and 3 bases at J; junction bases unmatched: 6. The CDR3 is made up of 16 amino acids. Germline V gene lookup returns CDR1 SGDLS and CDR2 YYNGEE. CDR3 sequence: CASSVGVQGAKETQYF. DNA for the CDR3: TGTGCCAGCAGCGTAGGGGTACAGGGGGCGAAAGAGACCCAGTACTTC. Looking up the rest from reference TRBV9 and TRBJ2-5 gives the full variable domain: DSGVTQTPKHLITATGQRVTLRCSPRSGDLSVYWYQQSLDQGLQFLIQYYNGEERAKGNILERFSAQQFPDLHSELNLSSLELGDSALYFCASSVGVQGAKETQYFGPGTRLLVL.